These 28 T cell receptor beta chains originate from one sample sequenced in a study of vaccination effects on CD4 cells after COVID-19 (dated by TCRdb to the early 2020s). Receptor libraries were prepared by the immunoSEQ multiplex PCR assay. TCRdb's version of the immuneACCESS table is confined to in-frame rearrangements and falls short of the full clone set. An unresolved V gene accounts for under half of the shortfall where checked; the remainder is of unknown origin. For this sample there are tens of thousands of clones; 60% to 80% appear just once. Roughly 1.9% of the sample rests with the top ten. For these receptors, no antigen is known. After around 10 days of culture, CD4+ T cells were isolated with the EasySep CD4+ T cell isolation kit. This specimen consisted of CD4+ T cells from PBMCs cultured without peptide, obtained before COVID-19 vaccination. The origin of the receptors is a human donor who received a COVID-19 vaccine.

The chain is built from TRBV19 and TRBJ1-5; D is ambiguous. The CDR3 runs to 14 residues. V was pared by 8 bases and J by 2 bases, with 13 bases between. Germline V lookup: CDR1 LNHDA, CDR2 SQIVND (reference sequence). As DNA, the CDR3 is TGTGCCAGTGCGCTGGGGAGGGGCAATCAGCCCCAGCATTTT. Amino acids: CASALGRGNQPQHF.

This clone was found once. V and J are TRBV3-1 (or the pseudogene TRBV3-2) and TRBJ2-1; D is tentatively TRBD1 or TRBD2 (5 bases each). The CDR3 sequence is 18 residues long. Germline V gene sequence: CDR1 LGHDT, CDR2 YNNKEL (reference sequence). Trimming shortened V by 0 bases and J by 5 bases, and 20 bases separated the two germline ends. CDR3 loop: CASSQDQGAPRVDNEQFF. Written as DNA, the CDR3 is TGTGCCAGCAGCCAAGATCAGGGAGCTCCCCGGGTCGACAATGAGCAGTTCTTC.

This rearrangement joins TRBV6-5 to TRBJ2-3; D may be TRBD2 (6 bases). The germline gives CDR1 MNHEY, CDR2 SVGAGI. This CDR3 is 14 amino acids long. V dropped 6 bases and J dropped 0 bases, with 10 bases sitting between them. CDR3 sequence (DNA): TGTGCCAGCAGGGGCGGAGGGAGCACAGATACGCAGTATTTT. Translating it yields CASRGGGSTDTQYF.

The rearrangement links TRBV9 to TRBJ2-3; TRBD1 matches 9 bases. This CDR3 is 18 amino acids long. The germline gives CDR1 SGDLS, CDR2 YYNGEE. V was pared by 3 bases and J by 3 bases, with 14 bases of the junction left unmatched. DNA of the CDR3: TGTGCCAGCAGCGCTCACCCGGGACAGGGCCTATCTACAGATACGCAGTATTTT. Its protein product is CASSAHPGQGLSTDTQYF. Based on the CDR3 plus reference TRBV9 and TRBJ2-3, the full variable domain is DSGVTQTPKHLITATGQRVTLRCSPRSGDLSVYWYQQSLDQGLQFLIQYYNGEERAKGNILERFSAQQFPDLHSELNLSSLELGDSALYFCASSAHPGQGLSTDTQYFGPGTRLTVL.

This clone was observed a few times. The chain recombines TRBV28 with TRBJ1-1; D might be TRBD1 (6 bases). This CDR3 contains 14 residues. The V end was cut by 10 bases, the J end by 5 bases, with 20 bases between. Per the germline V gene, CDR1 is MDHEN and CDR2 is SYDVKM. Written as DNA, the CDR3 is TGTGCCACACAGGGTATGGGATCGAGAACTGAAGCTTTCTTT. It codes for CATQGMGSRTEAFF.

The chain joins TRBV19 to TRBJ2-3; TRBD2 aligns across 8 bases. CDR1 and CDR2 (germline): LNHDA, SQIVND (reference sequence). The junction had 10 bases not matched to a gene; V was cut back by 5 bases and J by 6 bases. This CDR3 spans 15 amino acids. In DNA, the CDR3 is TGTGCCAGTAGTCGGCCCAGCGGGGGCAGGGATACGCAGTATTTT. Translation: CASSRPSGGRDTQYF.

CDR3 sequence: CASSRVQETQYF. For the CDR3, the DNA is TGCGCCAGCAGTAGAGTTCAAGAGACCCAGTACTTC. V usage is TRBV5-1 and J usage is TRBJ2-5; D gene unclear. Trimming pared 5 bases from V and 2 bases from J, leaving 7 bases between. The germline V gene has CDR1 SGHRS and CDR2 YFSETQ. The CDR3 spans 12 residues.

The chain joins TRBV24-1 to TRBJ1-2, with 10 bases aligning to TRBD1. There are 16 residues in the CDR3. The V and J ends lost 4 bases and 0 bases, in that order; junction bases with no gene match: 4. Germline loops: CDR1 KGHDR, CDR2 SFDVKD. The CDR3 protein is CATSDPGQGSNYGYTF. The CDR3 DNA is TGTGCCACCAGTGACCCGGGACAGGGGTCTAACTATGGCTACACCTTC.

The chain recombines TRBV2 with TRBJ1-2; D is unresolved. With 4 bases removed from V and 1 base from J, the gap between germline ends came to 7 bases. Germline V gene sequence: CDR1 SNHLY, CDR2 FYNNEI. The CDR3 has 13 residues. The CDR3 DNA is TGTGCCAGCAGTGTACAGCTTAACTATGGCTACACCTTC. This sequence encodes CASSVQLNYGYTF.

The chain combines TRBV5-1 with TRBJ1-1; a possible D gene is TRBD1 (6 bases). This CDR3 spans 14 amino acids. CDR1 and CDR2 (germline): SGHRS, YFSETQ. V lost 4 bases to trimming and J lost 6 bases, with 16 bases between them. The CDR3 reads CASSLSTGPSEAFF. The DNA of the CDR3 is TGCGCCAGCAGCCTTTCTACAGGGCCCTCTGAAGCTTTCTTT.

This rearrangement joins TRBV25-1 to TRBJ2-3; maybe TRBD1 (6 bases). The V end was cut by 3 bases, the J end by 7 bases, with 17 bases between. This CDR3 has 15 residues. Germline CDR1 MGHDK, CDR2 SYGVNS. In DNA form, the CDR3 reads TGTGCCAGCAGTGACCCAAGACTCAGGGGAAATACGCAGTATTTT. Its protein is CASSDPRLRGNTQYF. Combining the CDR3 with reference TRBV25-1 and TRBJ2-3 gives the whole variable domain EADIYQTPRYLVIGTGKKITLECSQTMGHDKMYWYQQDPGMELHLIHYSYGVNSTEKGDLSSESTVSRIRTEHFPLTLESARPSHTSQYLCASSDPRLRGNTQYFGPGTRLTVL.

V is TRBV10-3 and J is TRBJ2-1; no firm D call. The V gene lost 5 bases and the J gene lost 5 bases, with 7 bases spanning the gap. Germline V CDR1 and CDR2: ENHRY, SYGVKD. CDR3 length equals 12 residues. The CDR3 protein is CAISSPNNEQFF. In nucleotides, the CDR3 is TGTGCCATCAGTTCCCCAAACAATGAGCAGTTCTTC.

This rearrangement joins TRBV4-3 to TRBJ1-2, with TRBD1 matching over 9 bases. Germline V gene data show CDR1 as LGHNA and CDR2 as YSLEER. Trimming took 0 bases from V and 5 from J; bases not matched to a gene: 4. The CDR3 totals 15 residues. CDR3: CASSQDNRGLYGYTF. The DNA of the CDR3 is TGCGCCAGCAGCCAAGACAACAGGGGGCTATATGGCTACACCTTC.

This chain uses TRBV6-5 with TRBJ1-1; D gene ambiguous. The CDR3 loop spans 13 amino acids. In germline, CDR1 is MNHEY, CDR2 SVGAGI. V was pared by 7 bases and J by 0 bases, with 9 bases between. The CDR3 is CASTPSVNTEAFF. The CDR3, as DNA: TGTGCCAGCACCCCCTCCGTGAACACTGAAGCTTTCTTT.

This rearrangement joins TRBV28 to TRBJ1-3; D is uncertain. The CDR3 totals 18 residues. The V end was cut by 3 bases, the J end by 0 bases, with 18 bases between. Germline CDR1 is MDHEN and CDR2 is SYDVKM. CDR3 loop: CASSFRSGMGISGNTIYF. For the CDR3, the DNA is TGTGCCAGCAGTTTTAGGAGCGGGATGGGGATCTCTGGAAACACCATATATTTT.

The chain is built from TRBV2 and TRBJ2-3; D might be TRBD2 (5 bases). V dropped 7 bases and J dropped 2 bases, with 10 bases sitting between them. Germline values: CDR1 SNHLY, CDR2 FYNNEI. The CDR3 has 13 amino acids. The DNA for the CDR3 is TGTGCCAGCAAGCGGCAGATCACAGATACGCAGTATTTT. Encoded protein: CASKRQITDTQYF.

The J gene is TRBJ1-3, the V gene TRBV3-1 (or the pseudogene TRBV3-2); D is uncertain. CDR1 and CDR2 from the germline V gene are LGHDT and YNNKEL (reference sequence). Trimming left V 0 bases short and J 0 bases short, with 12 bases between. The CDR3 consists of 17 residues. The CDR3 is CASSQDPEMSSGNTIYF. CDR3 in DNA: TGTGCCAGCAGCCAAGATCCGGAGATGAGCTCTGGAAACACCATATATTTT.

The chain uses TRBV6-5 and TRBJ2-6, with no clear D. V lost 2 bases, J lost 2 bases, and 1 base lay in between. This CDR3 is 13 amino acids long. Germline V CDR1 and CDR2: MNHEY, SVGAGI. CDR3 in DNA: TGTGCCAGCAGTTACGCTGGGGCCAACGTCCTGACTTTC. Amino acids: CASSYAGANVLTF.

The CDR3 DNA sequence: TGTGCCAGCAGTCCCTACAGGGAAGAGTCCTCACCCCTCCACTTT. Its protein product is CASSPYREESSPLHF. This chain connects TRBV6-5 to TRBJ1-6; D perhaps matches TRBD1 (6 bases). Germline lookup yields CDR1 MNHEY and CDR2 SVGAGI. V lost 5 bases and J lost 10, with 18 bases in between. This CDR3 contains 15 residues.

The chain has TRBV7-9 and TRBJ1-2; no clear D. V was trimmed by 7 bases and J by 5 bases, leaving 17 bases between them. This CDR3 comprises 14 residues. The germline CDR1 and CDR2 sequences are SEHNR and FQNEAQ (reference sequence). CDR3 in DNA: TGTGCCAGCAACATGGACGGGTACCAATATGGCTACACCTTC. Residues: CASNMDGYQYGYTF.

The gene calls are TRBV7-2 and TRBJ2-5, with D uncertain. CDR3 length: 12 amino acids. The germline gives CDR1 SGHTA, CDR2 FQGNSA. The ends were cut back, 1 base at V and 5 bases at J, with 5 bases in the middle. The CDR3 loop is CASSLGVETQYF. DNA for the CDR3: TGTGCCAGCAGCTTAGGGGTGGAGACCCAGTACTTC.

The chain uses TRBV19 and TRBJ2-6, with a weak D call TRBD1 (5 bases). Germline CDR1 LNHDA, CDR2 SQIVND (reference sequence). CDR3 size: 16 residues. V lost 5 bases and J lost 4, with 15 bases in between. The CDR3 loop reads CASSGFTGTGANVLTF. For the CDR3, the DNA is TGTGCCAGTAGTGGATTTACAGGAACCGGGGCCAACGTCCTGACTTTC.

The V and J genes are TRBV5-1 and TRBJ2-1, with 10 bases identical to TRBD1. Germline lookup yields CDR1 SGHRS and CDR2 YFSETQ. The CDR3 totals 15 residues. The ends lost 2 bases at V and 4 bases at J; junction bases unmatched: 3. CDR3 sequence (DNA): TGCGCCAGCAGCTTAAGGACAGGGGGGTACAATGAGCAGTTCTTC. The encoded protein is CASSLRTGGYNEQFF.

This chain joins TRBV6-2 or TRBV6-3 and TRBJ2-1, with D perhaps TRBD2 (6 bases). Looked up from germline, CDR1 is MNHEY and CDR2 is SVGEGT. The germline V and J ends were trimmed by 2 bases and 4 bases, with 21 bases remaining between them. The CDR3 extends over 18 amino acids. As DNA, the CDR3 is TGTGCCAGCAGTTACGTACTAGCCGACGACCGAGAATACAATGAGCAGTTCTTC. Translation: CASSYVLADDREYNEQFF.

The chain combines TRBV6-1 with TRBJ2-3, with 8 positions matching TRBD2. Germline trimming cut 0 bases from V and 0 bases from J; bases unmatched to any gene: 23. The CDR3 runs to 23 residues. CDR1 MNHNS and CDR2 SASEGT come from the germline V gene. CDR3 sequence reads: CASSEAQLSPRLAIEHSTDTQYF. As DNA, the CDR3 is TGTGCCAGCAGTGAAGCGCAGCTATCGCCCAGACTAGCGATAGAGCATAGCACAGATACGCAGTATTTT.

The genes are TRBV2 and TRBJ2-3; no definite D call. V lost 6 bases and J 4 bases, leaving 14 bases between the germline ends. CDR1 SNHLY and CDR2 FYNNEI come from the germline V gene. The CDR3 consists of 14 residues. The CDR3 region has the DNA TGTGCCAGCAGCGATAAGTTCTCTTCAGATACGCAGTATTTT. Its translation: CASSDKFSSDTQYF.

This clone was seen only a few times. The chain couples TRBV7-3 to TRBJ2-3, with 9 positions matching TRBD1. Germline V gene lookup returns CDR1 SGHTA and CDR2 FQGTGA. The V and J ends lost 5 bases and 4 bases, in that order; junction bases with no gene match: 13. CDR3 length: 17 amino acids. DNA of the CDR3: TGTGCCAGCAGCCCAAGCCCCTCGACAGGGGGGGCAGATACGCAGTATTTT. This sequence encodes CASSPSPSTGGADTQYF. Full variable domain (missing parts from reference TRBV7-3 and TRBJ2-3): GAGVSQTPSNKVTEKGKYVELRCDPISGHTALYWYRQSLGQGPEFLIYFQGTGAADDSGLPNDRFFAVRPEGSVSTLKIQRTERGDSAVYLCASSPSPSTGGADTQYFGPGTRLTVL.

The chain uses TRBV5-1 and TRBJ1-5; D unresolved. Looked up from germline, CDR1 is SGHRS and CDR2 is YFSETQ. This CDR3 is 13 amino acids long. Trimming removed 0 bases from V and 9 bases from J, with 10 bases in between. In nucleotides, the CDR3 is TGCGCCAGCAGCTTGGGGGAGCGGGGGCCCCAGCATTTT. Amino acid sequence: CASSLGERGPQHF.